The entry below gives a single T cell receptor beta chain sequence along with its context. This sample stems from a study of shared clonotypes between healthy human individuals. Per the germline V gene, CDR1 is MDHEN and CDR2 is SYDVKM. Trimming took 3 bases from V and 3 from J; bases not matched to a gene: 9. The length of the CDR3 is 17 residues. A CD45RA+ naive subset and a CD45RA-negative memory subset were split from CD4+ cells. TCRdb's copy holds only in-frame clones and misses some; the assay was immunoSEQ multiplex PCR. Of around 940,000 clones in the sample, around 80% are singletons; the top ten hold approximately 1.5%.

This chain connects TRBV28 to TRBJ2-2; 8 bases agree with TRBD2. The source material was memory CD4+ T cells sorted from blood. Subset denoted: CD45RA-negative fraction. The receptor was derived from a man younger than 30 in good health. The CDR3 bases are TGTGCCAGCAGTTTCGGGGGGGCCAATAGGCACACCGGGGAGCTGTTTTTT. It encodes CASSFGGANRHTGELFF.